Only a few counts were recorded for the clone carrying this T cell receptor (beta chain). Antigen specificity is unknown. V shed 4 bases and J shed 5 bases, with 11 bases lying between them. Germline lookup yields CDR1 SSHAT and CDR2 FNYEAQ (reference sequence). The CDR3 length is 13 residues. The data originate from a study of response to subunit inactivated influenza vaccine. Each CDR3 protein gets one entry after TCRdb re-called the RT-PCR reads with MiXCR. The sample has about 620,000 distinct CDR3 sequences, 10% to 12% seen once; the top ten hold approximately 9.9%. Overall study results and limits: The authors offered the suggestion that each seasonal influenza vaccination recruits few new T cells.

The data were also submitted as part of a second study, on T cells expressing NK-cell markers. According to that study: The TCR beta cDNA came from 5'RACE template switching with UMIs. In roughly six donors, dominant CD3+CD56+NKG2C+ clonotypes ranked among the top 10 CD8+ clonotypes.

The sequencing used PBMCs from blood, collected on the day of vaccination. The receptor comes from a man aged 45-65 years who received an inactivated influenza vaccine. The V and J genes are TRBV7-7 and TRBJ2-5; D not resolved. CDR3 bases: TGTGCCAGCAGCTCCTCGGTGGGGGAGACCCAGTACTTC. It specifies CASSSSVGETQYF.